This TCR beta chain was profiled in a study of blood T cell repertoires in COVID-19. Study-level background: From T cells, B-cell-depleted T cells, or PBMCs came the material, which was cDNA or gDNA.

Clones were sequenced by immunoSEQ multiplex PCR, and TCRdb holds only the in-frame ones, with some missing. The data contain around 190,000 clones, 65% to 90% of them singletons. The CDR3 extends over 14 amino acids. V shed 6 bases and J 10 bases; nucleotides not matched to a gene: 11. Germline CDR1 and CDR2: LGHNT and FRNRAP. V gene TRBV12-5 combines with J gene TRBJ2-4; 8 bases are a match to TRBD2. The sequence was obtained from a man in his forties or fifties with active or convalescent COVID-19. Specimen: peripheral blood. The CDR3 here is CASGMGTSLSIQYF. DNA of the CDR3: TGTGCTAGTGGAATGGGGACTAGTTTGAGTATTCAGTACTTC.